This TCR beta chain emerged from a study of blood T cell repertoires in COVID-19. Study as a whole: Whether acute or convalescent, the COVID-19 samples came from the United States, Italy and Spain.

CDR1 is MDHEN and CDR2 is SYDVKM in the germline V gene. The CDR3 has 14 amino acids. V shed 2 bases and J shed 8 bases, with 12 bases lying between them. Data came from immunoSEQ multiplex PCR; TCRdb stores just in-frame clones and leaves some out. This table has 130,000 to 150,000 clones, 65% to 85% appearing once. This clone was seen a few times. The chain links TRBV28 to TRBJ1-4; TRBD1 might be the D (5 bases). This clonotype was sampled from a man aged 55 to 69 with active or convalescent COVID-19. Sequencing used peripheral blood. The CDR3 DNA follows: TGTGCCAGCAGTTTACAGGGATCTACCGAAAAACTGTTTTTT. Its translation is CASSLQGSTEKLFF. The whole variable domain, remainder taken from reference TRBV28 and TRBJ1-4, is DVKVTQSSRYLVKRTGEKVFLECVQDMDHENMFWYRQDPGLGLRLIYFSYDVKMKEKGDIPEGYSVSREKKERFSLILESASTNQTSMYLCASSLQGSTEKLFFGSGTQLSVL.